These 10 T cell receptor beta chains were all obtained from the same sample, sequenced in a study of shared clonotypes between healthy human individuals. Sequenced by immunoSEQ multiplex PCR; TCRdb stores in-frame clones only, minus some. The repertoire holds about 1 million clones, about 74% seen once, with approximately 1.5% in the top ten. Sequencing was carried out using memory CD4+ T cells sorted from blood. The subset was: CD45RA-negative fraction. Receptor source: a man in his late teens or twenties in good health.

The genes are TRBV5-1 and TRBJ2-2; D is perhaps TRBD2 (5 bases). The V end lost 0 bases, the J end lost 4 bases, and 13 bases lay between the germline ends. This CDR3 has 16 residues. Germline V gives CDR1 SGHRS, CDR2 YFSETQ. This CDR3 reads CASSLGTSVGTGELFF. The CDR3 DNA reads TGCGCCAGCAGCTTGGGTACTAGTGTGGGCACCGGGGAGCTGTTTTTT. The whole variable domain, filled in from reference TRBV5-1 and TRBJ2-2, reads KAGVTQTPRYLIKTRGQQVTLSCSPISGHRSVSWYQQTPGQGLQFLFEYFSETQRNKGNFPGRFSGRQFSNSRSEMNVSTLELGDSALYLCASSLGTSVGTGELFFGEGSRLTVL.

The chain couples TRBV5-1 to TRBJ1-3; 7 bases align to TRBD1. Germline V gives CDR1 SGHRS, CDR2 YFSETQ. V lost 4 bases, J lost 4 bases, and 8 bases stayed unmatched. The CDR3 runs 15 residues. The chain's CDR3 is CASSLGQRVGNTIYF. CDR3 coding DNA: TGCGCCAGCAGCCTGGGACAGCGGGTCGGAAACACCATATATTTT.

This sequence joins TRBV7-3 and TRBJ1-2; unclear D gene. The V and J ends lost 0 bases and 5 bases respectively, with 13 bases between them. Germline CDR1 reads SGHTA; CDR2 reads FQGTGA. The CDR3 is 15 amino acids. CDR3 nucleotide sequence: TGTGCCAGCAGCTTAACCGCAGACGTTCGGTATGGCTACACCTTC. It codes for CASSLTADVRYGYTF.

This sequence joins TRBV7-2 and TRBJ1-1; D gene uncertain. Germline CDR1 reads SGHTA; CDR2 reads FQGNSA. V lost 1 base and J 0 bases, leaving 18 bases between the germline ends. The CDR3 runs 18 residues. CDR3 residues: CASSLGSGIRIMNTEAFF. CDR3 sequence (DNA): TGTGCCAGCAGCTTAGGGTCGGGGATCCGGATCATGAACACTGAAGCTTTCTTT.

V is TRBV7-2 and J is TRBJ1-3, with D possibly being TRBD1 (5 bases). The CDR3 length is 16 residues. V lost 2 bases and J 0 bases, leaving 11 bases between the germline ends. Looked up from germline, CDR1 is SGHTA and CDR2 is FQGNSA. The CDR3 coding sequence is TGTGCCAGCAGCTTAACCGGGGGGACCTCTGGAAACACCATATATTTT. Translation gives CASSLTGGTSGNTIYF.

The CDR3: CASSWGELQNYGYTF. The CDR3 coding sequence is TGTGCCAGCAGCTGGGGGGAACTTCAGAACTATGGCTACACCTTC. The chain carries TRBV5-4 and TRBJ1-2; possibly TRBD1 for D (5 bases). Between the trimmed V and J ends, which lost 3 bases and 2 bases, there was a span of 14 bases. This CDR3 has 15 residues. Germline values: CDR1 SGHNT, CDR2 YYREEE (reference sequence). Drawing the rest from reference TRBV5-4 and TRBJ1-2, the complete variable domain is ETGVTQSPTHLIKTRGQQVTLRCSSQSGHNTVSWYQQALGQGPQFIFQYYREEENGRGNFPPRFSGLQFPNYSSELNVNALELDDSALYLCASSWGELQNYGYTFGSGTRLTVV.

This clone showed up just once. The rearrangement uses TRBV12-5 and TRBJ2-1; 9 bases are shared with TRBD2. The CDR3 loop spans 17 amino acids. V gave up 6 bases and J gave up 6 bases; unmatched junction bases: 15. Germline V CDR1 and CDR2: LGHNT, FRNRAP. CDR3 region: CASGRGGQSVQPNEQFF. The CDR3 DNA sequence: TGTGCTAGTGGGCGGGGGGGCCAGTCCGTGCAGCCCAATGAGCAGTTCTTC.

This chain joins TRBV5-4 and TRBJ2-1; 9 bases are a match to TRBD2. CDR3 size: 12 residues. In germline, CDR1 is SGHNT, CDR2 YYREEE (reference sequence). V dropped 2 bases and J dropped 9; count of bases not matched to a gene: 0. In DNA form, the CDR3 reads TGTGCCAGCAGCTTACTAGCGGGTGAGCAGTTCTTC. Translating gives CASSLLAGEQFF.

This clone was observed a few times. The rearrangement uses TRBV6-1 and TRBJ1-6; D is unclear. The CDR3 sequence is 13 residues long. Between the trimmed V and J ends, which lost 10 bases and 4 bases, there was a span of 11 bases. CDR1 and CDR2 (germline): MNHNS, SASEGT. The CDR3 nucleotides are TGTGCCATTGTGGACCGATATAATTCACCCCTCCACTTT. Amino acid sequence: CAIVDRYNSPLHF.

The chain uses TRBV6-1 and TRBJ2-3; 12 nucleotides match TRBD2. Germline assignment: CDR1 MNHNS and CDR2 SASEGT. The CDR3 covers 15 residues. V lost 4 bases and J lost 4; bases outside the gene matches: 3. The DNA of the CDR3 is TGTGCCAGCAGTGTCCTAGCGGGGGGGCCAGATACGCAGTATTTT. It specifies CASSVLAGGPDTQYF.